This T cell receptor (beta chain) came from a study of blood T cells in healthy people across ages. Study observations and caveats: Age brought a roughly linear fall in TCR beta diversity measured per million T cells.

The second PCR ran about 6 to 12 cycles with a sample-barcoded 5' primer and J-beta primers. Tags on each cDNA molecule came from a template-switch adaptor with 12 random nucleotides. MiXCR, run by TCRdb on the 5' RACE reads, gives a single entry per CDR3 protein. The sample shows 1.5 million to 2 million distinct CDR3 sequences, roughly a third of them seen only once. The draw of peripheral blood yielded approximately 11 milliliters from each donor. CDR3 length equals 13 residues. Trimming at V came to 3 bases and at J to 11 bases, leaving 7 bases not matched to a gene. CDR1 is KGHSH and CDR2 is LQKENI in the germline V gene. The table lists this clonotype with a few counts. The antigen is unknown.

Sequencing was done on a sample of blood. This chain connects TRBV18 to TRBJ2-7; TRBD1 agrees at 10 bases. This TCR was recovered from a woman in her 30s in good health. The CDR3 is CASSPGGQGLKYF. The CDR3 DNA is TGTGCCAGCTCACCGGGGGGACAGGGGTTGAAGTACTTC.